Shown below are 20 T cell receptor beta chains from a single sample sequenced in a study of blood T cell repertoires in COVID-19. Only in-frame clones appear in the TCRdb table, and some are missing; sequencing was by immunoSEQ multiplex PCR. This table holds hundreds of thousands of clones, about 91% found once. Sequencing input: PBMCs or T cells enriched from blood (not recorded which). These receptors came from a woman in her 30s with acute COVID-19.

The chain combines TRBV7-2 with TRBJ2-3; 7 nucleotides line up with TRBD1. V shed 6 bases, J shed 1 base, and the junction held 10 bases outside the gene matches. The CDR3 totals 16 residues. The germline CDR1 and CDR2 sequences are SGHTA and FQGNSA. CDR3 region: CASSRRRGLGTDTQYF. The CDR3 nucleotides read TGTGCCAGCAGTCGTAGAAGGGGGCTTGGCACAGATACGCAGTATTTT.

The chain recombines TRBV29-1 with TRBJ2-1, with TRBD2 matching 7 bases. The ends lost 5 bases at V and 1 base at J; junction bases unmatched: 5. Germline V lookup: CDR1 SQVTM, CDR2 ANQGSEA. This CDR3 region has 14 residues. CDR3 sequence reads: CSVTTGGSYNEQFF. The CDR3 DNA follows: TGCAGCGTTACGACCGGGGGGTCCTACAATGAGCAGTTCTTC.

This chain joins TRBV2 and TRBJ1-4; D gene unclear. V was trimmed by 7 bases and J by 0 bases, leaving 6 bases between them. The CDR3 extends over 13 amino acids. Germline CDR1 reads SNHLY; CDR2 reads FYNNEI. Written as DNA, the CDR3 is TGTGCCAGCAAGCGTTCAACTAATGAAAAACTGTTTTTT. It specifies CASKRSTNEKLFF.

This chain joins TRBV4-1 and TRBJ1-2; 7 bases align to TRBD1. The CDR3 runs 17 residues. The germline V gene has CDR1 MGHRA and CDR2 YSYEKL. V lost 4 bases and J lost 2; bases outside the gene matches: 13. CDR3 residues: CASSPGQIRRINYGYTF. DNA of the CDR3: TGCGCCAGCAGCCCGGGACAGATAAGAAGAATAAACTATGGCTACACCTTC.

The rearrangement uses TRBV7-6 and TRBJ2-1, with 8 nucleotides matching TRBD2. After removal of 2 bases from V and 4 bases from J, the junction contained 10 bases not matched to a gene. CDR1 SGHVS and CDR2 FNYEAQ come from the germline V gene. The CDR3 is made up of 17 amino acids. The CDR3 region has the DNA TGTGCCAGCAGCTTAAGGCTGGGTGCGGGGGGTTACAATGAGCAGTTCTTC. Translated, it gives CASSLRLGAGGYNEQFF. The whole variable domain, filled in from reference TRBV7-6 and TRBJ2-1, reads GAGVSQSPRYKVTKRGQDVALRCDPISGHVSLYWYRQALGQGPEFLTYFNYEAQQDKSGLPNDRFSAERPEGSISTLTIQRTEQRDSAMYRCASSLRLGAGGYNEQFFGPGTRLTVL.

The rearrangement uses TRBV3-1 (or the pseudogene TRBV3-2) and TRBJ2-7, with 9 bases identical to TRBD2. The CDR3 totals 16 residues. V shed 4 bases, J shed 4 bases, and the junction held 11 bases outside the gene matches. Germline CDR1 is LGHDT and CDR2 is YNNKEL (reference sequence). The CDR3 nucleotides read TGTGCCAGCAGCCCGGGGGCGGGGGGGCCGGTGTACGAGCAGTACTTC. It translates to CASSPGAGGPVYEQYF.

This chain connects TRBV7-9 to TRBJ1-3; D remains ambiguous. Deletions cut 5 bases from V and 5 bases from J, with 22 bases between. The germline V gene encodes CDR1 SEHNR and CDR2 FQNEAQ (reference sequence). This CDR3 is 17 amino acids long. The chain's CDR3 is CASSPIRGGRLRNTIYF. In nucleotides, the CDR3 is TGTGCCAGCAGCCCCATCCGGGGAGGCAGACTCAGAAACACCATATATTTT. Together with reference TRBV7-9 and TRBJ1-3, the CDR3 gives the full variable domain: DTGVSQNPRHKITKRGQNVTFRCDPISEHNRLYWYRQTLGQGPEFLTYFQNEAQLEKSRLLSDRFSAERPKGSFSTLEIQRTEQGDSAMYLCASSPIRGGRLRNTIYFGEGSWLTVV.

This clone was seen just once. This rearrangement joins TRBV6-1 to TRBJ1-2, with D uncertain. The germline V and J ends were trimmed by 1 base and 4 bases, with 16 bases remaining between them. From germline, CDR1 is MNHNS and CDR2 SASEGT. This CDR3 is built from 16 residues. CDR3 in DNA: TGTGCCAGCAGTGAAGAAGGAGGCCAGGACTCCTATGGCTACACCTTC. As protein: CASSEEGGQDSYGYTF.

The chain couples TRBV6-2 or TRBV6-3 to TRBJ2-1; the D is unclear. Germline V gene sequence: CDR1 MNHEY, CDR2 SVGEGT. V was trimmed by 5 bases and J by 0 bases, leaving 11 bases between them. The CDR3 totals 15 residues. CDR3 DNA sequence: TGTGCCAGCAGTCCCCCGGGTTACTCCTACAATGAGCAGTTCTTC. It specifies CASSPPGYSYNEQFF.

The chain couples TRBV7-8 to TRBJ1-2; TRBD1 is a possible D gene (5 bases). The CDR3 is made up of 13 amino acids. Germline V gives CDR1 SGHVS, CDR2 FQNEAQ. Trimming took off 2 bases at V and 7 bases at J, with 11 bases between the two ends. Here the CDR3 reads CASSLRGRGGYTF. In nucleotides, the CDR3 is TGTGCCAGCAGCTTAAGGGGAAGGGGTGGCTACACCTTC.

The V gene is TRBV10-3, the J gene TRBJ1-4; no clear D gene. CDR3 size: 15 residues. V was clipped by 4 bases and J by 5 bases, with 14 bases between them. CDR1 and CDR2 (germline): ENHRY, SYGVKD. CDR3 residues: CAISGGRASNEKLFF. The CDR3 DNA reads TGTGCCATCAGTGGTGGGAGGGCTTCGAATGAAAAACTGTTTTTT.

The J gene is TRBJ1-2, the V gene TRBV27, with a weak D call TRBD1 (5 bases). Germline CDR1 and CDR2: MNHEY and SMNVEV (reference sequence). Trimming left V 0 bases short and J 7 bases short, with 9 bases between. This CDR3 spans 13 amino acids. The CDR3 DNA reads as TGTGCCAGCAGTTTATCCCCGACAGTTGGCTACACCTTC. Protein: CASSLSPTVGYTF.

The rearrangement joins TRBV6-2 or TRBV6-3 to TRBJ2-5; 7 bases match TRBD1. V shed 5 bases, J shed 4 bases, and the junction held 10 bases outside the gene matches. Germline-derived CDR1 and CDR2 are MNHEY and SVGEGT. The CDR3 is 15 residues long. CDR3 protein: CASSPTGVRGETQYF. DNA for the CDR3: TGTGCCAGCAGTCCAACAGGGGTTAGGGGAGAGACCCAGTACTTC.

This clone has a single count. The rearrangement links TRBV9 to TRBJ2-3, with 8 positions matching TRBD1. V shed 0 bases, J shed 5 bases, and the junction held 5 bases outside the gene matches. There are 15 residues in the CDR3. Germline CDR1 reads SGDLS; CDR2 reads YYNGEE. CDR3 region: CASSVVSGGVDTQYF. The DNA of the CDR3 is TGTGCCAGCAGCGTAGTTTCAGGGGGCGTAGATACGCAGTATTTT.

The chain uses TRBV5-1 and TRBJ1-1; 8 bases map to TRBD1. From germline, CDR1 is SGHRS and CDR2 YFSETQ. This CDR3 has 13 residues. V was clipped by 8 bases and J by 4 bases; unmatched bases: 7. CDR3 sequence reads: CASISDRGTEAFF. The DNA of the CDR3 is TGCGCCAGTATATCTGACAGGGGCACTGAAGCTTTCTTT.

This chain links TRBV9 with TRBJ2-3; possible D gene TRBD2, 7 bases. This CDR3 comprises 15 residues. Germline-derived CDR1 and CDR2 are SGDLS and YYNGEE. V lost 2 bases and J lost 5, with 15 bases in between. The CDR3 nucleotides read TGTGCCAGCAGCGTGAGGGGGGGCCAGGTAGATACGCAGTATTTT. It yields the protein CASSVRGGQVDTQYF.

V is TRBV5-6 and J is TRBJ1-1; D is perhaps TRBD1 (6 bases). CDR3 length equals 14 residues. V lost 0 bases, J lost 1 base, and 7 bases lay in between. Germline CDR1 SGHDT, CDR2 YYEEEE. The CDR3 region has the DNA TGTGCCAGCAGCTTGGGGGGGCGGAACACTGAAGCTTTCTTT. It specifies CASSLGGRNTEAFF. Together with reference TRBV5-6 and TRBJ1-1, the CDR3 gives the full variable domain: DAGVTQSPTHLIKTRGQQVTLRCSPKSGHDTVSWYQQALGQGPQFIFQYYEEEERQRGNFPDRFSGHQFPNYSSELNVNALLLGDSALYLCASSLGGRNTEAFFGQGTRLTVV.

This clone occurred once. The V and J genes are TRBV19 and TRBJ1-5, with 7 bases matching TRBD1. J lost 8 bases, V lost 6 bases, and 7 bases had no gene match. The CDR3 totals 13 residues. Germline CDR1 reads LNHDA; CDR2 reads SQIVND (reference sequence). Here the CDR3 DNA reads TGTGCCAGTAGCCATGACAGGGAGGAGCCCCAGCATTTT. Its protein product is CASSHDREEPQHF.

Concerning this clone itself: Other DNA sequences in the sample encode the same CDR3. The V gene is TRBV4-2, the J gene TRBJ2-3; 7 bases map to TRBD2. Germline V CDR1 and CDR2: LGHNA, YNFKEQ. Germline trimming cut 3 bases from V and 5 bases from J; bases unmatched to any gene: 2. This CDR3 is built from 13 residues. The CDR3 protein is CASSQGEGDTQYF. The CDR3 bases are TGTGCCAGCAGCCAGGGGGAGGGAGATACGCAGTATTTT.

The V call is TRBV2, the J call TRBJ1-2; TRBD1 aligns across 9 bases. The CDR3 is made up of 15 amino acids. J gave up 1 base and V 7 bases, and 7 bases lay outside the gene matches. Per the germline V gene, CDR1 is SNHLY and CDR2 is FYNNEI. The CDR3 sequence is CASKSGTGSNYGYTF. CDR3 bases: TGTGCCAGCAAAAGTGGGACAGGGAGTAACTATGGCTACACCTTC.